This T cell receptor (beta chain) was retrieved from a study of blood T cells in healthy people across ages. For the second PCR, which ran for about 6 to 11 cycles, a sample-barcoded 5' primer and a J-beta primer mix were used. TCRdb reanalysed the 5' RACE reads using MiXCR and keeps one entry per CDR3 protein. The repertoire holds about 680,000 distinct CDR3 sequences, with about 52% as singletons. Researchers collected 7.5 to 10 milliliters of peripheral blood from every single donor. The germline V gene encodes CDR1 SNHLY and CDR2 FYNNEI. Trimming at V came to 6 bases and at J to 8 bases, leaving 5 bases not matched to a gene. The CDR3 loop spans 13 amino acids. Comment on this clonotype: Its antigen remains unknown.

Whole-study findings and limits: TCR beta diversity, measured per million T cells, fell in a roughly linear way with age.

What was sequenced was blood. This rearrangement joins TRBV2 to TRBJ1-2, with 11 bases lining up with TRBD1. The receptor was derived from a woman in her sixties or seventies in good health. CDR3 DNA: TGTGCCAGCAGAGGACAGGGGGCGGCGGGCTACACCTTC. Amino acids: CASRGQGAAGYTF.